Sequencing of this T cell receptor (beta chain) was carried out in a study of T-cell memory formation after mild COVID-19. This clonotype was recorded many times. There are 16 residues in the CDR3. Each CDR3 protein gets one entry after TCRdb re-called the 5' RACE reads with MiXCR. The sample carries 350,000 to 500,000 distinct CDR3 sequences, around 19% recorded once. This chain joins TRBV21-1 and TRBJ2-5; the D call in the table, TRBD1, was not verified against the DNA. TRBV21-1 is classified as a pseudogene. The receptor was derived from an adult woman who had mild COVID-19 (a few samples of this study predate the infection). Cell type and time point are not known. The sample taken for sequencing was PBMCs or a T cell subset sorted from them (not recorded which). CDR3: CASSIVTRGCGETQYF. The CDR3 DNA follows: TGTGCCAGCAGCATAGTCACCAGGGGTTGTGGGGAGACCCAGTACTTC.